This T cell receptor beta chain was profiled in a study of blood T cell repertoires in COVID-19. Study-wide context: Whether acute or convalescent, the COVID-19 samples came from the United States, Italy and Spain. T cells, B-cell-depleted T cells, or PBMCs provided the cDNA or gDNA that served as material.

The authors' processing: Reference gene primer amplification gave estimated nucleated cell counts. Method: immunoSEQ multiplex PCR; TCRdb's copy keeps in-frame clones and lacks some. The DNA gave D and trimming, while V, J and clone size come from that table. Of around 74,000 clones listed, around 90% are singletons. This clone was observed a few times. The CDR3 runs to 12 residues. Germline lookup yields CDR1 MNHEY and CDR2 SVGAGI. Trimming removed 0 bases at V and 11 bases at J, with 10 bases between. This chain uses TRBV6-5 with TRBJ1-1, with a weak D call TRBD1 (5 bases). The sequenced sample consisted of peripheral blood. The source of this sequence is a man aged 50-59 years with active COVID-19. CDR3 protein: CASSYSTGDAFF. DNA of the CDR3: TGTGCCAGCAGTTACTCGACGGGGGACGCTTTCTTT.